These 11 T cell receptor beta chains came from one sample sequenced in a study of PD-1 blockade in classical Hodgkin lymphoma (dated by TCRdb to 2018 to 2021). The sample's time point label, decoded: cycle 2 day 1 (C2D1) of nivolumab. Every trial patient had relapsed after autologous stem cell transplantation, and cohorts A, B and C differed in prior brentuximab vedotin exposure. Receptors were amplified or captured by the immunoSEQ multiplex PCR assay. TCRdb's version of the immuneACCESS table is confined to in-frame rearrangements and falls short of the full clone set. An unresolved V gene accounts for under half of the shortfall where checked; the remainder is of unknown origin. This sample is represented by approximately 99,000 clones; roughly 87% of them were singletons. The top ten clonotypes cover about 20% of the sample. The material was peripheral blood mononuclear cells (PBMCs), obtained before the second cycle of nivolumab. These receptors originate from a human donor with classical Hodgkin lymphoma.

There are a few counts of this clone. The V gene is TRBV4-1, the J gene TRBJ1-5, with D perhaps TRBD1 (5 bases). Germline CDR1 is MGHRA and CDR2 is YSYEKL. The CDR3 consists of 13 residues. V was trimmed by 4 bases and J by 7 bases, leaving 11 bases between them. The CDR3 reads CASSRTQEQPQHF. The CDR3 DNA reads TGCGCCAGCAGCCGAACACAGGAACAGCCCCAGCATTTT.

CDR3: CASSPFRAGQETQYF. CDR3 coding DNA: TGTGCCAGCAGCCCTTTTCGGGCAGGCCAAGAGACCCAGTACTTC. The rearrangement joins TRBV6-6 to TRBJ2-5; D ambiguous. The germline V and J ends were trimmed by 6 bases and 1 base, with 15 bases remaining between them. The CDR3 totals 15 residues. The germline V gene has CDR1 MNHNY and CDR2 SVGAGI (reference sequence).

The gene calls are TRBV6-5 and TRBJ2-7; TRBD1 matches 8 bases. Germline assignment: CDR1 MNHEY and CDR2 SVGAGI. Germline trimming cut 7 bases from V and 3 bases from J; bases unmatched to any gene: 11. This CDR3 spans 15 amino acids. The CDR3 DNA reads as TGTGCCAGCACGCATGCTGACAGGGGCCGCTACGAGCAGTACTTC. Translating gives CASTHADRGRYEQYF.

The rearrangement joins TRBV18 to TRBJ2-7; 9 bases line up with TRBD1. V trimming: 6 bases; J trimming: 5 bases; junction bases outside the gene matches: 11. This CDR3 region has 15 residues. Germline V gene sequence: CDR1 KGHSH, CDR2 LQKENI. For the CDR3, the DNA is TGTGCCAGCTCCCCTCCGGGACAGGGACTCCACGAGCAGTACTTC. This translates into CASSPPGQGLHEQYF.

The CDR3, as DNA: TGCAGCGTTGACGGGGGCGATGAAAAACTGTTTTTT. This encodes CSVDGGDEKLFF. The genes are TRBV29-1 and TRBJ1-4; the D gene is possibly TRBD1 (6 bases). Trimming stripped 3 bases from V and 6 bases from J, with 8 bases between. Germline V CDR1 and CDR2: SQVTM, ANQGSEA. This CDR3 has 12 residues.

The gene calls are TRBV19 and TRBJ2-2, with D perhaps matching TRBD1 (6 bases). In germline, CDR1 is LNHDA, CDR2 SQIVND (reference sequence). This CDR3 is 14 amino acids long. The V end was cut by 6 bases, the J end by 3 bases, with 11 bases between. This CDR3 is CASSGQLYTGELFF. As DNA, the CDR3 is TGTGCCAGTAGCGGACAGTTATACACCGGGGAGCTGTTTTTT.

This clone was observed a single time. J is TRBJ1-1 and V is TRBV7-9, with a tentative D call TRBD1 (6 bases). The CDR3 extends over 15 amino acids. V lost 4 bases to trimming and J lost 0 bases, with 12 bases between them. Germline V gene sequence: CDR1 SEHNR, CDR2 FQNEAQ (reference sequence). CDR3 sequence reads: CASSSKTGLNTEAFF. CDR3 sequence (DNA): TGTGCCAGCAGCTCAAAGACAGGTCTGAACACTGAAGCTTTCTTT.

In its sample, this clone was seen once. CDR3 coding DNA: TGTGCCAGCAGTGCTGGGACTAGCGGTTACGAGCAGTACTTC. Protein: CASSAGTSGYEQYF. The chain couples TRBV28 to TRBJ2-7; 11 nucleotides agree with TRBD2. Germline loops: CDR1 MDHEN, CDR2 SYDVKM. V was pared by 5 bases and J by 4 bases, with 4 bases of the junction left unmatched. There are 14 residues in the CDR3. Full variable domain (outside the CDR3, taken from reference TRBV28 and TRBJ2-7): DVKVTQSSRYLVKRTGEKVFLECVQDMDHENMFWYRQDPGLGLRLIYFSYDVKMKEKGDIPEGYSVSREKKERFSLILESASTNQTSMYLCASSAGTSGYEQYFGPGTRLTVT.

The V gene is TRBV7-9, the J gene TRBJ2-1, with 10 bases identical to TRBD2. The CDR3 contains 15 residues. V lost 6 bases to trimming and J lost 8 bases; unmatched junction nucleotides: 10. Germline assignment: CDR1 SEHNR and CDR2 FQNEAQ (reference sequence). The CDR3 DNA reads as TGTGCCAGCAGGCCCTTGGGGGGACTAGCGTATGAGCAGTTCTTC. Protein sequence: CASRPLGGLAYEQFF.

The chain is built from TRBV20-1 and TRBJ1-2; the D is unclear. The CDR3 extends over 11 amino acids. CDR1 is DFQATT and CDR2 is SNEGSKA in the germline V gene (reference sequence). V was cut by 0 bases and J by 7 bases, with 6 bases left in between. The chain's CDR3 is CSAREVPGYTF. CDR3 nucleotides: TGCAGTGCTAGAGAGGTCCCTGGCTACACCTTC.

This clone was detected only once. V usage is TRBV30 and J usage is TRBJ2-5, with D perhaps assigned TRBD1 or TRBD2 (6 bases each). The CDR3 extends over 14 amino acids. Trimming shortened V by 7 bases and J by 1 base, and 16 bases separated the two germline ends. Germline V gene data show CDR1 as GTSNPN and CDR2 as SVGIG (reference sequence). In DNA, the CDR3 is TGTGCCTCCGGGAGAAAGGGGGTCCAAGAGACCCAGTACTTC. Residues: CASGRKGVQETQYF.